The clone carrying this T cell receptor beta chain has just one count. As yet, its antigen is unknown. The data belong to a study of OX40 agonist ivuxolimab in advanced cancers. Overall study findings and caveats: Relative to CD4+ cells, CD8+ T cells on average had more expanded clones.

The protocol was immunoSEQ multiplex PCR, while the TCRdb copy is restricted to in-frame clones and leaves out a portion. The sample has just over 40,000 clones; more than 70% are singletons. Germline lookup yields CDR1 SEHNR and CDR2 FQNEAQ (reference sequence). Between the trimmed V and J ends, which lost 2 bases and 0 bases, there was a span of 14 bases. The CDR3 runs to 16 residues. The sequences come from CD4+ or CD8+ T cells sorted from blood, collected in a trial of the OX40 agonist ivuxolimab. V and J are TRBV7-9 and TRBJ2-7; no definite D call. This clonotype was sampled from an adult with an advanced solid tumor such as melanoma, head and neck, liver or kidney cancer. The CDR3 loop is CASSLPTDSTSYEQYF. The CDR3 bases are TGTGCCAGCAGCTTACCCACGGATTCCACCTCCTACGAGCAGTACTTC. Together with reference TRBV7-9 and TRBJ2-7, the CDR3 gives the full variable domain: DTGVSQNPRHKITKRGQNVTFRCDPISEHNRLYWYRQTLGQGPEFLTYFQNEAQLEKSRLLSDRFSAERPKGSFSTLEIQRTEQGDSAMYLCASSLPTDSTSYEQYFGPGTRLTVT.